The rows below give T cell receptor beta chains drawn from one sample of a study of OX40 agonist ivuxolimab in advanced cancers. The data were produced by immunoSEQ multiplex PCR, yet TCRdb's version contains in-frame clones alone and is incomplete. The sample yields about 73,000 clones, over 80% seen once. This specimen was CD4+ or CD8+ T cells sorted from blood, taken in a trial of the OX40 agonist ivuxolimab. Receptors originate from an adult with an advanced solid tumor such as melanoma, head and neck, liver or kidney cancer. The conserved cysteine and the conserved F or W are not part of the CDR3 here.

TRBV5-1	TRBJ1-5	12	ASSSGDSNQPQH
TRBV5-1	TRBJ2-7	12	ASSLMPGEDEQY
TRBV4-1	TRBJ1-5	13	ASSQDWSFFQPQH
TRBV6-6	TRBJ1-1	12	ASTKGGWVTEAF
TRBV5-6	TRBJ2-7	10	ASTSGGAEQY
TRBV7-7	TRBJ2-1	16	ASSSSLVLAGSYNEQF
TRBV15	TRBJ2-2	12	ATSREGGHGELF
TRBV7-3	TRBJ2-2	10	AVLMNTGELF
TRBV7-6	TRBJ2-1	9	ASAWENEQF
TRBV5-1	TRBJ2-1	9	ASSSPNEQF
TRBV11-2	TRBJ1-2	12	ASSLRPAPYGYT
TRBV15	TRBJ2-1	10	ATSHLEGNPF
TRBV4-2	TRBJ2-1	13	ASSQGGGNYNEQF
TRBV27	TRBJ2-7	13	ASSLGTGPFYEQY
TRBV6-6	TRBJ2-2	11	ASSHDGAGELF
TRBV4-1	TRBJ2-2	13	ASSQLQGDTGELF
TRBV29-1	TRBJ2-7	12	SVEVTGVYGEQY